Each of the 15 T cell receptor beta chains below was sequenced from the same sample in a study of blood T cells in healthy people across ages. Together with a sample-barcoded 5' primer, a J-beta primer mix was included in a second PCR lasting about 6 to 12 cycles. MiXCR, run by TCRdb on the 5' RACE reads, gives a single entry per CDR3 protein. The repertoire has about 900,000 distinct CDR3 sequences, 62% of them found once; the top ten carry 28%. Material for sequencing was blood. These receptors were obtained from a man aged 25 to 40 in good health.

The V and J genes are TRBV2 and TRBJ2-6, with D possibly TRBD1 on 6 matching bases. V was clipped by 7 bases and J by 1 base, with 8 bases between them. Germline V CDR1 and CDR2: SNHLY, FYNNEI. The CDR3 totals 14 residues. Here the CDR3 reads CASTGTSGANVLTF. The CDR3 region has the DNA TGTGCCAGCACTGGGACATCTGGGGCCAACGTCCTGACTTTC.

CDR3 sequence reads: CSADRTPPPYNEQFF. In DNA form, the CDR3 reads TGCAGTGCTGACCGGACGCCACCCCCCTACAATGAGCAGTTCTTC. The J gene is TRBJ2-1, the V gene TRBV20-1; no firm D call. The CDR3 is 15 amino acids. CDR1 DFQATT and CDR2 SNEGSKA come from the germline V gene (reference sequence). The ends were cut back, 5 bases at V and 2 bases at J, with 16 bases in the middle.

This sequence joins TRBV7-2 and TRBJ1-3, with TRBD1 matching over 7 bases. The CDR3 has 15 residues. With 3 bases clipped from V and 0 bases from J, the junction kept 2 bases outside the gene matches. Germline loops: CDR1 SGHTA, CDR2 FQGNSA. The CDR3 DNA reads TGTGCCAGCAGCTTCCAGGGGGGCTCTGGAAACACCATATATTTT. Encoded protein: CASSFQGGSGNTIYF. The complete variable domain, with remaining parts taken from reference TRBV7-2 and TRBJ1-3, reads GAGVSQSPSNKVTEKGKDVELRCDPISGHTALYWYRQSLGQGLEFLIYFQGNSAPDKSGLPSDRFSAERTGGSVSTLTIQRTQQEDSAVYLCASSFQGGSGNTIYFGEGSWLTVV.

The genes are TRBV6-2 or TRBV6-3 and TRBJ2-3, with 7 bases fitting TRBD1. The CDR3 runs 14 residues. Germline assignment: CDR1 MNHEY and CDR2 SVGEGT. V gave up 5 bases and J gave up 2 bases; unmatched junction bases: 4. The CDR3 reads CASSKGADTDTQYF. For the CDR3, the DNA is TGTGCCAGCAGTAAGGGGGCCGACACAGATACGCAGTATTTT.

The chain links TRBV30 to TRBJ1-2; D is undetermined. Deletions cut 8 bases from V and 2 bases from J, with 12 bases between. Germline V gene sequence: CDR1 GTSNPN, CDR2 SVGIG (reference sequence). The CDR3 length is 12 residues. The CDR3 sequence is CAGTGFNYGYTF. The DNA for the CDR3 is TGTGCCGGAACCGGGTTCAACTATGGCTACACCTTC.

The chain combines TRBV19 with TRBJ2-1; TRBD1 matches 7 bases. The V segment lost 3 bases and the J segment 4 bases; nucleotides outside the gene matches: 3. Germline V lookup: CDR1 LNHDA, CDR2 SQIVND (reference sequence). This CDR3 comprises 14 residues. DNA of the CDR3: TGTGCCAGTAGTATGGCAGGGGGATACAATGAGCAGTTCTTC. Translated: CASSMAGGYNEQFF.

The chain uses TRBV6-6 and TRBJ1-4; TRBD1 might be the D (6 bases). With 6 bases removed from V and 5 bases from J, the gap between germline ends came to 10 bases. Germline V gene lookup returns CDR1 MNHNY and CDR2 SVGAGI (reference sequence). CDR3 length: 13 amino acids. The CDR3 reads CASSPDRNEKLFF. The DNA for the CDR3 is TGTGCCAGCAGCCCCGACAGGAATGAAAAACTGTTTTTT.

This clonotype was found a few times. The chain combines TRBV6-5 with TRBJ2-3; D may be TRBD2 (5 bases). V was clipped by 2 bases and J by 4 bases, with 16 bases between them. The CDR3 runs to 16 residues. Germline V gene sequence: CDR1 MNHEY, CDR2 SVGAGI. The CDR3 sequence is CASSYASTWGADTQYF. The DNA of the CDR3 is TGTGCCAGCAGTTACGCCAGCACCTGGGGAGCAGATACGCAGTATTTT.

The chain combines TRBV6-2 or TRBV6-3 with TRBJ2-7, with 7 bases that match TRBD2. The CDR3 spans 16 residues. Germline CDR1 MNHEY, CDR2 SVGEGT. The V and J ends lost 6 bases and 5 bases, in that order; junction bases with no gene match: 16. In DNA, the CDR3 is TGTGCCAGCAGCTGGGGGGGTTCAGGGTCGAAGAACGAGCAGTACTTC. This sequence encodes CASSWGGSGSKNEQYF.

The chain links TRBV20-1 to TRBJ2-1; possible D gene TRBD2, 6 bases. The CDR3 is 13 amino acids. Germline V CDR1 and CDR2: DFQATT, SNEGSKA (reference sequence). V lost 3 bases to trimming and J lost 9 bases, with 15 bases between them. The CDR3 protein is CSASVPGDGEQFF. The CDR3 nucleotides read TGCAGTGCTAGTGTCCCGGGGGACGGTGAGCAGTTCTTC.

As regards this clonotype: At one of its ends the junction is not consistent with the germline gene, which may arise from a read error. This chain joins TRBV7-2 and TRBJ2-1; possibly TRBD2 for D (5 bases). CDR3 size: 14 residues. In germline, CDR1 is SGHTA, CDR2 FQGNSA. CDR3 in DNA: TGTGCCGGCAGCTTAGCGCACACATCCAATGAGCAGTTCTTC. It codes for CAGSLAHTSNEQFF.

The chain employs TRBV7-2 and TRBJ2-5, with D possibly being TRBD2 (6 bases). Per the germline V gene, CDR1 is SGHTA and CDR2 is FQGNSA. This CDR3 is 14 amino acids long. Deletions cut 7 bases from V and 0 bases from J, with 12 bases between. The CDR3 spells CASKRAPYQETQYF. In DNA form, the CDR3 reads TGTGCCAGCAAGCGGGCACCGTACCAAGAGACCCAGTACTTC.

This sequence joins TRBV6-2 or TRBV6-3 and TRBJ2-3; D may be TRBD2 (7 bases). CDR1 is MNHEY and CDR2 is SVGEGT in the germline V gene. Trimming stripped 4 bases from V and 6 bases from J, with 17 bases between. The CDR3 is 15 residues long. The DNA of the CDR3 is TGTGCCAGCAGTTTTAATCGGGGGGCCAGGGATACGCAGTATTTT. Protein: CASSFNRGARDTQYF.

This clonotype was found a few times. The chain recombines TRBV29-1 with TRBJ2-5, with D tentatively TRBD2 (5 bases). The CDR3 is 14 amino acids. The germline CDR1 and CDR2 sequences are SQVTM and ANQGSEA. Trimming pared 1 base from V and 5 bases from J, leaving 14 bases between. The CDR3 sequence is CSVEAPGAGETQYF. The CDR3 coding sequence is TGCAGCGTTGAAGCACCCGGCGCGGGCGAGACCCAGTACTTC.

The V and J genes are TRBV29-1 and TRBJ2-5, with D unclear. With 6 bases removed from V and 11 bases from J, the gap between germline ends came to 28 bases. The germline gives CDR1 SQVTM, CDR2 ANQGSEA. CDR3 length: 15 residues. CDR3 sequence (DNA): TGCAGCGTGATCACGGTAGCCCCAATCTACAATGAGCAGTACTTC. Protein sequence: CSVITVAPIYNEQYF.